A selection of T cell receptor beta chains follows, all from one sample in a study of PD-L1 blockade in urothelial cancer. TCRdb keeps only in-frame clones here, not all; method: immunoSEQ multiplex PCR. This table holds around 120,000 clones, approximately 85% found once. Sequenced material: PBMCs, taken around atezolizumab (anti-PD-L1) treatment. The receptor set was obtained from a man aged 50 or older with urothelial cancer. Both conserved end residues are part of each CDR3. D genes are given only for firm matches. A clone size is listed for some rows: how often the clone was seen (once, few, many), or a class if it is expanded.

J gene: TRBJ2-2
V gene: TRBV7-3
D gene: NA
clone size: NA
CDR3 DNA: TGTGCCAGCAGCCCCGGCGGGAACACCGGGGAGCTGTTTTTT
CDR3 protein: CASSPGGNTGELFF

J gene: TRBJ1-1
V gene: TRBV5-1
D gene: NA
clone size: NA
CDR3 DNA: TGCGCCAGCACCTCTGGGGGGGGCATGAACACTGAAGCTTTCTTT
CDR3 protein: CASTSGGGMNTEAFF

J gene: TRBJ1-3
V gene: TRBV6-5
D gene: NA
clone size: NA
CDR3 DNA: TGTGCCAGCAGACAGTTTAAGCCTGGAAACACCATATATTTT
CDR3 protein: CASRQFKPGNTIYF

J gene: TRBJ1-2
V gene: TRBV6-6
D gene: TRBD1
clone size: NA
CDR3 DNA: TGTGCCAGCACCGGGGTGGGACAGGGGGCGCCTGGCTACACCTTC
CDR3 protein: CASTGVGQGAPGYTF

J gene: TRBJ1-6
V gene: TRBV9
D gene: NA
clone size: once
CDR3 DNA: TGTGCCAGCAGCGCCACAGGGTTTGATTCACCCCTCCACTTT
CDR3 protein: CASSATGFDSPLHF

J gene: TRBJ1-2
V gene: TRBV30
D gene: NA
clone size: NA
CDR3 DNA: TGTGCCTGGAGTTCCGGGGTTCTCGGTAGAGACTATGGCTACACCTTC
CDR3 protein: CAWSSGVLGRDYGYTF

J gene: TRBJ2-1
V gene: TRBV7-8
D gene: TRBD2
clone size: NA
CDR3 DNA: TGTGCCAGCAGTATCGGGGTCGGGGGGAAGCAGTTCTTC
CDR3 protein: CASSIGVGGKQFF

J gene: TRBJ2-5
V gene: TRBV5-1
D gene: TRBD1
clone size: once
CDR3 DNA: TGCGCCAGCAGCTTGGCCGGACAGGGCCGAGAGACCCAGTACTTC
CDR3 protein: CASSLAGQGRETQYF

J gene: TRBJ1-6
V gene: TRBV6-5
D gene: NA
clone size: few
CDR3 DNA: TGTGCCAGCAGACAGGGAAAATCACCCCTCCACTTT
CDR3 protein: CASRQGKSPLHF

J gene: TRBJ2-7
V gene: TRBV5-1
D gene: NA
clone size: NA
CDR3 DNA: TGCGCCAGCAGCTTGTGGGCCGGGAATGAGGCCTACGAGCAGTACTTC
CDR3 protein: CASSLWAGNEAYEQYF

J gene: TRBJ1-1
V gene: TRBV28
D gene: NA
clone size: NA
CDR3 DNA: TGTGCCAGCAGTTTAAGGGGCCGAGTGAACACTGAAGCTTTCTTT
CDR3 protein: CASSLRGRVNTEAFF